Listed below are T cell receptor beta chains from one sample, sequenced in a study of cytomegalovirus exposure and HLA in healthy donors. Produced via immunoSEQ multiplex PCR; TCRdb's table is partial and in-frame only. The table has 90,000 to 120,000 clones, 73% seen once; the top ten hold about 8%. The sequenced sample was PBMCs. These TCRs come from a man younger than 40 in good health and CMV-seronegative. CDR3s include the opening cysteine and the closing phenylalanine or tryptophan. The order of the fields is clone size, J gene, CDR3 length, D gene, V gene, CDR3 protein, CDR3 DNA. The D gene is left open where the match is weak. A clone size is listed for some rows: how often the clone was seen (once, few, many), or a class if it is expanded.

size: once
J: TRBJ2-5
length: 11
D: .
V: TRBV6-6
CDR3: CASSQKETQYF
DNA: TGTGCCAGCAGTCAGAAAGAGACCCAGTACTTC

size: .
J: TRBJ2-7
length: 16
D: TRBD2
V: TRBV14
CDR3: CASSPGGTSGKIEQYF
DNA: TGTGCCAGCAGCCCGGGTGGGACTAGCGGGAAGATCGAGCAGTACTTC

size: .
J: TRBJ2-7
length: 15
D: .
V: TRBV2
CDR3: CASSPTGTPAYEQYF
DNA: TGTGCCAGCAGTCCTACCGGGACACCGGCCTACGAGCAGTACTTC

size: .
J: TRBJ2-5
length: 14
D: .
V: TRBV5-1
CDR3: CASSLGSAPETQYF
DNA: TGCGCCAGCAGCTTAGGCAGCGCCCCGGAGACCCAGTACTTC

size: few
J: TRBJ2-1
length: 16
D: TRBD1
V: TRBV5-6
CDR3: CASSLKVGTGYNEQFF
DNA: TGTGCCAGCAGCTTGAAGGTAGGGACAGGGTACAATGAGCAGTTCTTC

size: .
J: TRBJ2-3
length: 17
D: .
V: TRBV5-4
CDR3: CASSSLTSAGRGDTQYF
DNA: TGTGCCAGCAGCTCGCTAACTTCCGCGGGGCGGGGAGATACGCAGTATTTT

size: .
J: TRBJ2-1
length: 16
D: TRBD2
V: TRBV5-4
CDR3: CASSSPLAGGYNEQFF
DNA: TGTGCCAGCAGTTCACCGCTAGCGGGGGGATACAATGAGCAGTTCTTC

size: .
J: TRBJ1-2
length: 15
D: TRBD1
V: TRBV19
CDR3: CASSTSGQGLYGYTF
DNA: TGTGCCAGTAGTACGTCGGGACAGGGGTTATATGGCTACACCTTC

size: .
J: TRBJ2-2
length: 16
D: TRBD2
V: TRBV5-1
CDR3: CASSAGTSGYTGELFF
DNA: TGCGCCAGCAGCGCAGGGACTAGCGGTTACACCGGGGAGCTGTTTTTT

size: few
J: TRBJ2-2
length: 17
D: .
V: TRBV5-1
CDR3: CASSLVQGYANTGELFF
DNA: TGCGCCAGCAGCTTGGTCCAGGGGTACGCGAACACCGGGGAGCTGTTTTTT

size: .
J: TRBJ2-2
length: 15
D: TRBD2
V: TRBV27
CDR3: CASSSGGAYTGELFF
DNA: TGTGCCAGCAGTAGCGGGGGGGCGTACACCGGGGAGCTGTTTTTT

size: .
J: TRBJ1-2
length: 11
D: .
V: TRBV20-1
CDR3: CSARGGIRHTF
DNA: TGCAGTGCTAGAGGAGGGATTAGGCACACCTTC

size: .
J: TRBJ1-3
length: 15
D: .
V: TRBV6-1
CDR3: CASSEWAGSGNTIYF
DNA: TGTGCCAGCAGTGAATGGGCAGGCTCTGGAAACACCATATATTTT

size: .
J: TRBJ1-2
length: 15
D: TRBD1
V: TRBV28
CDR3: CASSLGGQGGTGYTF
DNA: TGTGCCAGCAGTTTAGGTGGACAGGGAGGGACTGGCTACACCTTC

size: .
J: TRBJ2-1
length: 16
D: TRBD2
V: TRBV11-3
CDR3: CASSSRTSGTPNEQFF
DNA: TGTGCCAGCAGCTCCAGGACTAGCGGGACCCCCAATGAGCAGTTCTTC

size: .
J: TRBJ2-3
length: 16
D: .
V: TRBV7-9
CDR3: CASSHRDIGASDTQYF
DNA: TGTGCCAGCAGCCATCGGGACATAGGCGCTTCGGATACGCAGTATTTT

size: once
J: TRBJ2-3
length: 15
D: TRBD2
V: TRBV5-6
CDR3: CASSPGLAGEDTQYF
DNA: TGTGCCAGCAGCCCGGGACTAGCGGGCGAAGATACGCAGTATTTT

size: .
J: TRBJ2-5
length: 16
D: .
V: TRBV5-1
CDR3: CASSPQGQAISETQYF
DNA: TGCGCCAGCAGCCCCCAGGGCCAGGCGATTTCGGAGACCCAGTACTTC

size: few
J: TRBJ2-1
length: 14
D: .
V: TRBV5-1
CDR3: CASNGGASYNEQFF
DNA: TGCGCCAGCAATGGGGGGGCATCCTACAATGAGCAGTTCTTC

size: .
J: TRBJ1-5
length: 14
D: TRBD1
V: TRBV28
CDR3: CASSSDRGNQPQHF
DNA: TGTGCCAGCAGTTCGGACAGGGGGAATCAGCCCCAGCATTTT

size: .
J: TRBJ2-5
length: 17
D: TRBD2
V: TRBV9
CDR3: CASSPGTSGGIGETQYF
DNA: TGTGCCAGCAGCCCAGGGACTAGCGGGGGGATTGGAGAGACCCAGTACTTC

size: .
J: TRBJ2-2
length: 15
D: TRBD1
V: TRBV19
CDR3: CASSRDRAYTGELFF
DNA: TGTGCCAGTAGTAGGGACAGGGCTTACACCGGGGAGCTGTTTTTT

size: .
J: TRBJ2-3
length: 15
D: TRBD2
V: TRBV19
CDR3: CASSTSGTRGDTQYF
DNA: TGTGCCAGTAGCACATCCGGGACTAGAGGGGATACGCAGTATTTT

size: .
J: TRBJ2-1
length: 15
D: TRBD1
V: TRBV2
CDR3: CASRGDRGTGNEQFF
DNA: TGTGCCAGCAGGGGGGACAGGGGTACTGGTAATGAGCAGTTCTTC

size: .
J: TRBJ2-3
length: 13
D: .
V: TRBV27
CDR3: CASSLRSTDTQYF
DNA: TGTGCCAGCAGTTTACGGAGCACAGATACGCAGTATTTT

size: .
J: TRBJ2-3
length: 15
D: .
V: TRBV25-1
CDR3: CASSEGAVGTDTQYF
DNA: TGTGCCAGCAGTGAAGGGGCAGTTGGCACAGATACGCAGTATTTT

size: .
J: TRBJ1-6
length: 15
D: .
V: TRBV12-5
CDR3: CASGLVLGARSPLHF
DNA: TGTGCTAGTGGTTTGGTACTTGGAGCCCGTTCACCCCTCCACTTT

size: .
J: TRBJ2-3
length: 16
D: TRBD2
V: TRBV6-1
CDR3: CASSVSGGAYVDTQYF
DNA: TGTGCCAGCAGTGTCAGCGGGGGGGCCTATGTAGATACGCAGTATTTT

size: .
J: TRBJ2-2
length: 16
D: .
V: TRBV4-1
CDR3: CASSPKDRLNTGELFF
DNA: TGCGCCAGCAGCCCAAAGGACAGATTAAACACCGGGGAGCTGTTTTTT

size: .
J: TRBJ2-1
length: 15
D: TRBD1
V: TRBV9
CDR3: CASSVRDRGSDEQFF
DNA: TGTGCCAGCAGCGTAAGGGACAGGGGGTCGGATGAGCAGTTCTTC

size: once
J: TRBJ2-2
length: 18
D: TRBD2
V: TRBV5-1
CDR3: CASSLGLAGGLRAGELFF
DNA: TGCGCCAGCAGCCTCGGACTAGCGGGGGGCCTACGGGCCGGGGAGCTGTTTTTT

size: .
J: TRBJ1-1
length: 13
D: .
V: TRBV27
CDR3: CASSLYRDTEAFF
DNA: TGTGCCAGCAGTTTATACAGGGACACTGAAGCTTTCTTT

size: .
J: TRBJ2-7
length: 16
D: TRBD1
V: TRBV7-9
CDR3: CASSLGAGGYIYEQYF
DNA: TGTGCCAGCAGCTTAGGCGCAGGGGGCTACATCTACGAGCAGTACTTC

size: once
J: TRBJ2-2
length: 12
D: .
V: TRBV6-5
CDR3: CASSYSRGELFF
DNA: TGTGCCAGCAGTTACTCGAGGGGGGAGCTGTTTTTT

size: .
J: TRBJ1-1
length: 18
D: .
V: TRBV5-8
CDR3: CASSFRGTGHGEHTEAFF
DNA: TGTGCCAGCAGTTTCCGGGGGACTGGACATGGTGAGCACACTGAAGCTTTCTTT

size: .
J: TRBJ1-1
length: 14
D: .
V: TRBV11-2
CDR3: CASSLDRGGLVAFF
DNA: TGTGCCAGCAGCTTAGACCGAGGGGGTCTAGTAGCTTTCTTT

size: .
J: TRBJ1-2
length: 14
D: TRBD1
V: TRBV5-4
CDR3: CASSSAGTGYGYTF
DNA: TGTGCCAGCAGCAGTGCCGGGACAGGATATGGCTACACCTTC

size: .
J: TRBJ1-4
length: 13
D: TRBD1
V: TRBV18
CDR3: CASSRDRNEKLFF
DNA: TGTGCCAGCTCACGGGACAGGAATGAAAAACTGTTTTTT

size: .
J: TRBJ2-3
length: 14
D: TRBD2
V: TRBV11-1
CDR3: CASASGRNTDTQYF
DNA: TGTGCCAGCGCCAGCGGGAGGAACACAGATACGCAGTATTTT

size: few
J: TRBJ2-4
length: 14
D: .
V: TRBV6-6
CDR3: CASRPQGAKNIQYF
DNA: TGTGCCAGCAGACCTCAGGGGGCCAAAAACATTCAGTACTTC

size: .
J: TRBJ2-3
length: 15
D: .
V: TRBV7-9
CDR3: CASSSRLVGPDTQYF
DNA: TGTGCCAGCAGCTCCCGACTGGTGGGTCCAGATACGCAGTATTTT